This TCR beta chain is from a study of blood T cell repertoires in COVID-19. Whole-study context: COVID-19 samples collected from the United States, Italy and Spain covered acute and convalescent phases.

The repertoire was sequenced with immunoSEQ multiplex PCR; TCRdb's copy has only in-frame clones and lacks some. Of 98,000 or so clones listed, 70% to 85% were seen once; the top ten hold approximately 3.5%. V lost 7 bases to trimming and J lost 1 base, with 13 bases between them. The CDR3 length is 14 residues. Germline CDR1 is MNHNY and CDR2 is SVGAGI (reference sequence). The genes are TRBV6-6 and TRBJ1-1; D may be TRBD1 (6 bases). Material: peripheral blood. The TCR comes from a woman aged 80 or older with active or convalescent COVID-19. The DNA of the CDR3 is TGTGCCAGCAAAACAGGGTCGTGGAACACTGAAGCTTTCTTT. It encodes CASKTGSWNTEAFF.